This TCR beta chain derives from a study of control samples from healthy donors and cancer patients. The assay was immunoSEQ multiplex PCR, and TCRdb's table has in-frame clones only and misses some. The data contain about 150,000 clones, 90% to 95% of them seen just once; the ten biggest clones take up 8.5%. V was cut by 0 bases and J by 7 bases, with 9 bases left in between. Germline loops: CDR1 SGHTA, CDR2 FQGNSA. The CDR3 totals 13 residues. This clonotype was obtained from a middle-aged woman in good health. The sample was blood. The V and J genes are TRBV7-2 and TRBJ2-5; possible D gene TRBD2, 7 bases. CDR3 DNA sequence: TGTGCCAGCAGCTTAGCAGGGGGGGGGACCCAGTACTTC. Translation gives CASSLAGGGTQYF.